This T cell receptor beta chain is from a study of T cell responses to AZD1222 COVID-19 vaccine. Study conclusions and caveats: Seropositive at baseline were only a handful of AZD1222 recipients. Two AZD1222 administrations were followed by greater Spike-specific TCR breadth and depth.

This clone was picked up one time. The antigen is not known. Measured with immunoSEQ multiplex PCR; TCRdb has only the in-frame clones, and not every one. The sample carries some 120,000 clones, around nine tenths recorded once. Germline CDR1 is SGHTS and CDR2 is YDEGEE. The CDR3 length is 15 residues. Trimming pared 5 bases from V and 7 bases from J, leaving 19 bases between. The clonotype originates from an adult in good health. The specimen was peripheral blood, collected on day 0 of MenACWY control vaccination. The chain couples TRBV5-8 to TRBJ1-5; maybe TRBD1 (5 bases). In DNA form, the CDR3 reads TGTGCCAGCAGTCCCGGGACCCCTCAGTCGCAGCCCCAGCATTTT. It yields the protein CASSPGTPQSQPQHF.